The T cell receptor beta chain under discussion was sequenced for a study of blood T cell repertoires in COVID-19. CDR3 size: 16 residues. Per the germline V gene, CDR1 is KGHSH and CDR2 is LQKENI. Between the trimmed V and J ends, which lost 0 bases and 4 bases, there was a span of 13 bases. TCRdb keeps only in-frame clones here, not all; method: immunoSEQ multiplex PCR. The sample consists of some 250,000 clones, approximately 82% of them appearing once. Sequenced input: peripheral blood. This clonotype originated in a woman between 18 and 29 years old with acute or convalescent COVID-19. The V call is TRBV18, the J call TRBJ2-1; D is undetermined. DNA for the CDR3: TGTGCCAGCTCACCACCGTGGGCGCTCCCTTACAATGAGCAGTTCTTC. It translates to CASSPPWALPYNEQFF.